This T cell receptor beta chain was sequenced in a study of CD8 T cells in ankylosing spondylitis. Study outcomes and limitations: It appeared that ankylosing spondylitis blood was characterized by a TCR beta motif of several highly homologous variants.

For this clonotype: Its antigen is unknown.

MiXCR, applied by TCRdb to the 5' RACE reads, yields one record per CDR3 protein. Of fewer than 400,000 distinct CDR3 sequences listed, about a fifth are singletons. The CDR3 sequence is 17 residues long. The trim removed 0 bases at V and 9 bases at J, leaving 7 bases unmatched. In germline, CDR1 is SGHRS, CDR2 YFSETQ. The source material was blood, either unsorted or a sorted T cell fraction (not recorded which). This chain joins TRBV5-1 and TRBJ2-1; 15 nucleotides line up with TRBD2. This TCR came from a male donor with ankylosing spondylitis. The CDR3 sequence is CASSLGGPGLAGGEQFF. The CDR3 DNA reads TGCGCCAGCAGCTTGGGGGGACCGGGACTAGCGGGAGGTGAGCAGTTCTTC.